This TCR beta chain was sequenced in a study of CD4+ T cells in melanoma (dated by TCRdb to about 2022). Regarding the research as a whole: Neoantigen-specific CD4+ T cells in human melanoma were what the study investigated.

Preparation of the library involved the immunoSEQ multiplex PCR assay. TCRdb retrieved this table from immuneACCESS and kept in-frame rearrangements only. Not all clones are present; in checked studies, unresolved V genes account for under half, and no reason is known for the remainder. In all, the sample holds thousands of clones, and approximately 66% of those were seen once. The top ten hold roughly 22% of the sample. Patients with melanoma were used as donors. Remarks on this clone: This clone's antigen is unknown. No much larger clonotype is one base removed from it; base qualities were not supplied.

The V end loses 2 bases and the J end loses 6 bases, and a stretch of 14 bases separates them. From the cysteine through the phenylalanine, the CDR3 covers 15 amino acids. Just CDR3 DNA is preserved here, 45 bases in frame from base 1. CDR1 and CDR2, looked up from the germline V gene, are KGHSH and LQKENI. What the work shows at the level of the full study, not this receptor alone: The report described a correlation between neoantigen-specific CD4+ T cells and the function of CD8+ T cells, macrophages and B cells. According to the report, neoantigen-specific CD4+ T cells in melanoma displayed diverse differentiation states.

The chain links TRBV18 with TRBJ1-5, and possibly TRBD1, on 6 matching bases. The source of this sequence is a human donor with melanoma. The source material was cells from a culture (not recorded whether cultured in vitro). The DNA is TGTGCCAGCTCACCAGGAACAGGGACGGGTCAGCCCCAGCATTTT. Its translation is CASSPGTGTGQPQHF.